The clone carrying this T cell receptor beta chain was detected only a few times. The antigen is undetermined. The sample belongs to a study of tumor-infiltrating lymphocytes in primary liver carcinoma. Study observations and caveats: The top-250-clone fraction was significantly higher in tumors than in blood (p = 0.039). Tumor-adjacent and tumor-blood pairs shared less of their repertoires than tumor region pairs shared. Only about 8-25% of top clones showed up in all five tumor regions.

Germline V gives CDR1 KGHDR, CDR2 SFDVKD. The CDR3 sequence is 17 residues long. Trimming removed 4 bases at V and 1 base at J, with 17 bases between. From around 530 ng of total RNA, TCR beta-specific cDNA was reverse-transcribed using a constant-region primer. Libraries of TCR beta came from three nested multiplex PCR rounds with slightly modified ARM-PCR. The opening two PCR rounds, approximately 10 cycles each, paired TRBV1-TRBV30 forward primers with a C-beta reverse primer. TCRdb processed the multiplex PCR reads anew with MiXCR; each CDR3 protein has one entry. The sample shows 75,000 to 90,000 distinct CDR3 sequences, 55% to 85% of them seen only once. For each extraction, RNA and DNA were obtained together from around 20-30 mg of unsorted bulk tissue.

The source is a man aged 40-50 years with primary liver carcinoma and hepatitis B virus infection. The chain has TRBV24-1 and TRBJ2-3, with D maybe TRBD2 (6 bases). The specimen was liver tumor tissue from sampling region 1. Regarding subset: tumor region T1, superior pole. CDR3 amino acids: CATSEPTPKRGTDTQYF. For the CDR3, the DNA is TGTGCCACCAGTGAACCGACCCCCAAGCGGGGCACAGATACGCAGTATTTT.